The 14 T cell receptor beta chains presented below share a single source sample, sequenced in a study of T cells in Graves' hyperthyroidism and ophthalmopathy. Regions amplified from RNA transcripts were the TCR beta CDR3 regions. With the HTBI primer set, the TCR CDR3 went through a first round of RT-PCR. One entry per CDR3 protein, called by TCRdb with MiXCR from the multiplex PCR reads. The table lists about 420,000 distinct CDR3 sequences, approximately 15% of them singletons. The source material was blood. These receptors originate from a woman under 30 with Graves' hyperthyroidism.

The J gene is TRBJ1-2, the V gene TRBV6-1; tentatively, D is TRBD1 (6 bases). This CDR3 spans 14 amino acids. Germline V gene data show CDR1 as MNHNS and CDR2 as SASEGT. V was clipped by 2 bases and J by 5 bases, with 12 bases between them. CDR3 nucleotides: TGTGCCAGCAGTGAATCCGGGACACAATATGGCTACACCTTC. Protein sequence: CASSESGTQYGYTF.

This chain links TRBV5-1 with TRBJ2-1, with 11 bases fitting TRBD2. V lost 0 bases and J lost 6; bases outside the gene matches: 23. CDR1 SGHRS and CDR2 YFSETQ come from the germline V gene. There are 22 residues in the CDR3. The DNA for the CDR3 is TGCGCCAGCAGCTTGGAGGGCTGGGGGCCGGTACAGACTAGCGGGACCCTCAATGAGCAGTTCTTC. Protein: CASSLEGWGPVQTSGTLNEQFF.

This clonotype showed up many times. This chain connects TRBV29-1 to TRBJ2-3; 9 bases align to TRBD1. Unmatched junction bases numbered 1, after V lost 2 bases and J lost 1 base. The CDR3 loop spans 14 amino acids. Germline CDR1 is SQVTM and CDR2 is ANQGSEA. The CDR3 DNA reads TGCAGCGTTGAATGGACAGGGGGCACAGATACGCAGTATTTT. It is translated as CSVEWTGGTDTQYF.

This clonotype occurred many times. The J gene is TRBJ1-5, the V gene TRBV20-1; no reliable D call. Trimming shortened V by 5 bases and J by 0 bases, and 8 bases separated the two germline ends. CDR1 is DFQATT, CDR2 SNEGSKA, per germline (reference sequence). This CDR3 is 13 amino acids long. CDR3 in DNA: TGCAGTGCTGAGACCTATAGCAATCAGCCCCAGCATTTT. As protein: CSAETYSNQPQHF.

The chain links TRBV5-1 to TRBJ2-3; 9 bases fit TRBD2. This CDR3 has 17 amino acids. The germline gives CDR1 SGHRS, CDR2 YFSETQ. The V gene end was trimmed by 3 bases and the J gene end by 1 base; junction bases not matched to a gene: 9. The CDR3 DNA reads TGCGCCAGCAGCTCCTCTCTTAGCGGGAGTGGCACAGATACGCAGTATTTT. It translates to CASSSSLSGSGTDTQYF.

At least ten counts were recorded for this clonotype. The chain couples TRBV25-1 to TRBJ2-7; TRBD2 is a possible D gene (5 bases). V was cut by 2 bases and J by 7 bases, with 15 bases left in between. Germline V gene lookup returns CDR1 MGHDK and CDR2 SYGVNS. This CDR3 is built from 14 residues. CDR3 nucleotide sequence: TGTGCCAGCAGTGAAGAGGGAAGGGCGCGGGAGCAGTACTTC. Its protein is CASSEEGRAREQYF.

This chain joins TRBV5-5 and TRBJ2-1; 9 bases fit TRBD2. CDR1 SGHKS and CDR2 YYEKEE come from the germline V gene (reference sequence). The length of the CDR3 is 16 residues. J lost 10 bases, V lost 0 bases, and 11 bases had no gene match. CDR3 residues: CASSLAPTSGFLEQFF. The DNA of the CDR3 is TGTGCCAGCAGCTTGGCCCCGACTAGCGGATTCCTCGAGCAGTTCTTC.

V usage is TRBV11-2 and J usage is TRBJ2-5; 11 bases fit TRBD1. Germline CDR1 SGHAT, CDR2 FQNNGV. V lost 1 base and J lost 5; bases outside the gene matches: 6. The CDR3 sequence is 16 residues long. This chain's CDR3 is CASSLASDRGRETQYF. CDR3 coding DNA: TGTGCCAGCAGCTTAGCCTCGGACAGGGGGCGCGAGACCCAGTACTTC.

The V gene is TRBV13, the J gene TRBJ1-4; 10 nucleotides agree with TRBD1. Germline lookup yields CDR1 PRHDT and CDR2 FYEKMQ (reference sequence). After removal of 4 bases from V and 4 bases from J, the junction contained 9 bases not matched to a gene. The CDR3 totals 17 residues. CDR3 DNA: TGTGCCAGCAGCTCTCGGGACAGGGGTTCTTTTAATGAAAAACTGTTTTTT. It codes for CASSSRDRGSFNEKLFF.

About this clonotype: Since a much larger clone is just one base distant, this may be a read error. The V gene is TRBV5-1, the J gene TRBJ1-2; D is ambiguous. Trimming stripped 4 bases from V and 4 bases from J, with 14 bases between. The CDR3 loop spans 14 amino acids. Germline CDR1 and CDR2: SGHRS and YFSETQ. The CDR3 bases are TGCGCCAGCAGCCCTACAGAGAGAAGCTATGGCTACACCTTC. Its protein product is CASSPTERSYGYTF.

This clonotype was seen at least ten times. The chain joins TRBV20-1 to TRBJ2-7; tentative D call: TRBD2 (6 bases). CDR1 is DFQATT, CDR2 SNEGSKA, per germline (reference sequence). CDR3 length equals 13 residues. V was pared by 1 base and J by 6 bases, with 13 bases between. CDR3 sequence: CSARGSRDSEQYF. The CDR3 nucleotides are TGCAGTGCTAGAGGAAGTCGGGACTCCGAGCAGTACTTC.

This clonotype was found many times. The chain links TRBV10-3 to TRBJ1-2, with 7 bases matching TRBD1. The junction had 9 bases not matched to a gene; V was cut back by 2 bases and J by 3 bases. This CDR3 region has 16 residues. Per the germline V gene, CDR1 is ENHRY and CDR2 is SYGVKD. CDR3 sequence: CAISELRQGGDYGYTF. DNA for the CDR3: TGTGCCATCAGTGAGCTTCGGCAGGGGGGTGACTATGGCTACACCTTC.

For this clonotype: One base away lies a much larger clone, so this may be a sequencing read error. The V and J genes are TRBV7-2 and TRBJ1-6; D remains ambiguous. Germline values: CDR1 SGHTA, CDR2 FQGNSA. The CDR3 runs 13 residues. CDR3 DNA: TGTGCCAGCAGCTTAGTTTATAATTCACCCCCCCACTTT. It yields the protein CASSLVYNSPPHF.

This clonotype was recorded at least ten times. J is TRBJ2-1 and V is TRBV11-2, with 7 positions matching TRBD2. The CDR3 extends over 16 amino acids. V lost 3 bases, J lost 1 base, and 6 bases stayed unmatched. CDR1 SGHAT and CDR2 FQNNGV come from the germline V gene. The CDR3 sequence: CASSFRAGVSYNEQFF. In DNA form, the CDR3 reads TGTGCCAGCAGCTTTAGGGCGGGAGTTTCCTACAATGAGCAGTTCTTC.